This T cell receptor beta chain was sequenced in a study of blood T cell repertoires in COVID-19. Clones were sequenced by immunoSEQ multiplex PCR, and TCRdb holds only the in-frame ones, with some missing. Of about 250,000 clones detected, about 85% appear once; the ten largest clones hold approximately 6.6%. This study enrolled people aged about 18 to 100 from approximately 24 US geographic areas. Exposed participants came across a COVID-19 case within 2 weeks before study entry. Germline-derived CDR1 and CDR2 are MNHEY and SVGAGI. Trimming cost V 2 bases and J 9 bases; bases outside gene matches: 6. The length of the CDR3 is 13 residues.

The V call is TRBV6-5, the J call TRBJ2-5; 7 bases match TRBD1. The receptor was derived from a woman between 50 and 59 years old who had been exposed to COVID-19. Material for sequencing was PBMCs or T cells enriched from blood (not recorded which). The CDR3 region is CASSYNRGRAQYF. The CDR3 region has the DNA TGTGCCAGCAGTTACAACAGGGGAAGGGCCCAGTACTTC.